This entry describes one TCR beta chain. Its antigen is unknown. In the same sample, other DNA sequences code for this CDR3. The CDR3 covers 11 residues. Germline V CDR1 and CDR2: SQVTM, ANQGSEA. Trimming removed 4 bases at V and 3 bases at J, with 6 bases between. The data were obtained in a study of T cell responses to AZD1222 COVID-19 vaccine. General study points: Scientists sampled the repertoires only once the peak T cell response had passed. With two AZD1222 doses given, Spike-specific TCR breadth and depth both rose. Just 5 to 7 AZD1222 recipients were seropositive at baseline. Reports indicate that nearly half of spike-specific TCRs are directed at unmutated variant regions.

TCRdb's table, derived via immunoSEQ multiplex PCR, lists solely in-frame clones and lacks some. The data show 130,000 or so clones, almost 85% seen once. The specimen comprised peripheral blood, sampled 28 days after the second dose of the MenACWY control vaccine. This chain connects TRBV29-1 to TRBJ1-1; D remains unclear. The source is an adult who received the MenACWY meningococcal vaccine as a control. This CDR3 reads CSVGGDTEAFF. CDR3 bases: TGCAGCGTTGGGGGAGACACTGAAGCTTTCTTT.